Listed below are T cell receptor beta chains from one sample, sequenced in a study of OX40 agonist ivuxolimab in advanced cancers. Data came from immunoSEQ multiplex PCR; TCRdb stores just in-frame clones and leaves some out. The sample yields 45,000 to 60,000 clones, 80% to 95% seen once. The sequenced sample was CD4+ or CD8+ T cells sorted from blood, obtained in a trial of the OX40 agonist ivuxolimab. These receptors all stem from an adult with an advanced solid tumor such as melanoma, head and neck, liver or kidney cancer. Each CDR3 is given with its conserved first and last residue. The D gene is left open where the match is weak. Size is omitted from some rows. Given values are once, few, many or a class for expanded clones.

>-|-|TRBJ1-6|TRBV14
TGTGCCAGCAGCCAAGTAGGGACCAATTCACCCCTCCACTTT
CASSQVGTNSPLHF
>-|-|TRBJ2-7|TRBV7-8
TGTGCCAGCAGTTTCGGGACGTCTGCCTACGAGCAGTACTTC
CASSFGTSAYEQYF
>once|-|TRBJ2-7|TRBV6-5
TGTGCCAGCAGGTCGATGGGGACACATCGGTACGAGCAGTACTTC
CASRSMGTHRYEQYF
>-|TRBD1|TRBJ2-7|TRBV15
TGTGCCACCAGCAGAGGGGGGACAGGGTCCTACGAGCAGTACTTC
CATSRGGTGSYEQYF
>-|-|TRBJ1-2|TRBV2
TGTGCCAGCAGTGTCGGGTCGGGAGTTTCGGGCTATGGCTACACCTTC
CASSVGSGVSGYGYTF
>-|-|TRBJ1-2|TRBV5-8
TGTGCCAGCAGCCTTGACATCCGTGGCTACACCTTC
CASSLDIRGYTF
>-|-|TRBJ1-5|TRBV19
TGTGCCAGTAGTATACGGGATAGCAATCAGCCCCAGCATTTT
CASSIRDSNQPQHF
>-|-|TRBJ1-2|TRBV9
TGTGCCAGCAGCGGGGGACTAATAAGCGGCTACACCTTC
CASSGGLISGYTF
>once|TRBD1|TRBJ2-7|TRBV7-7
TGTGCCAGCAGCCAGGGGACAGGGGACCTCTACGAGCAGTACTTC
CASSQGTGDLYEQYF
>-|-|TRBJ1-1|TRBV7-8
TGTGCCAGCAGCTTACCCGAGACAGGTGTCACTGAAGCTTTCTTT
CASSLPETGVTEAFF
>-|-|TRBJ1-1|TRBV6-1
TGTGCCAGCATCCCGGAGGAAGCTTTCTTT
CASIPEEAFF
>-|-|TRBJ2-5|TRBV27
TGTGCCAGCAGTCTCCTCGGGCGGGAGACCCAGTACTTC
CASSLLGRETQYF
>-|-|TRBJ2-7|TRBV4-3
TGCGCCAGCAGCCTCTTCCTTTCGGGGTTGTCCTACGAGCAGTACTTC
CASSLFLSGLSYEQYF
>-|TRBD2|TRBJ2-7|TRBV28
TGTGCCAGCAGAGGACTAGCGGGGTTATACGAGCAGTACTTC
CASRGLAGLYEQYF
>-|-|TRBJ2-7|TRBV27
TGTGCCAGCAGTTTAACGCTTGGGACGGGGCCCTACGAGCAGTACTTC
CASSLTLGTGPYEQYF
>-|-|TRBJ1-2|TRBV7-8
TGTGCCAGCAGCTTAGCGCGGGGGAACTATGGCTACACCTTC
CASSLARGNYGYTF
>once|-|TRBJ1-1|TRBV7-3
TGTGCCAGCAGCTTTGGGGCAGATCGAACTGAAGCTTTCTTT
CASSFGADRTEAFF
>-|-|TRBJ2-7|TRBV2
TGTGCCAGCAGTGAAGCCGCGGGGAATCGGTTCGAGCAGTACTTC
CASSEAAGNRFEQYF
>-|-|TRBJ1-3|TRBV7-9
TGTGCCAGCAGCGGCTGGGGGGCTCGGGGAAACCTGGAGTGGGGCACCATATATTTT
CASSGWGARGNLEWGTIYF